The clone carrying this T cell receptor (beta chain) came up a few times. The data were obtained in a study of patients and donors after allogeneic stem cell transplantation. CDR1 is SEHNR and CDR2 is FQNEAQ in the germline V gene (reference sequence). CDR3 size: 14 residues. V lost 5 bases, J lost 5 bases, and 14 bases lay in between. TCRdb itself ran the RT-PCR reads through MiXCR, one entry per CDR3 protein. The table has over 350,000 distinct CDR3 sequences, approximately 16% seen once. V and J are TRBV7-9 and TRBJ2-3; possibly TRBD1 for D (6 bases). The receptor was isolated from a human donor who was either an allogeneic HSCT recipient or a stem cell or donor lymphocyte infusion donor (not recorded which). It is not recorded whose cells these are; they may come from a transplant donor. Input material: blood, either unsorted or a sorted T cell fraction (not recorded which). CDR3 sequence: CASSGGGYGDTQYF. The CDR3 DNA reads TGTGCCAGCAGCGGGGGCGGGTACGGAGATACGCAGTATTTT.